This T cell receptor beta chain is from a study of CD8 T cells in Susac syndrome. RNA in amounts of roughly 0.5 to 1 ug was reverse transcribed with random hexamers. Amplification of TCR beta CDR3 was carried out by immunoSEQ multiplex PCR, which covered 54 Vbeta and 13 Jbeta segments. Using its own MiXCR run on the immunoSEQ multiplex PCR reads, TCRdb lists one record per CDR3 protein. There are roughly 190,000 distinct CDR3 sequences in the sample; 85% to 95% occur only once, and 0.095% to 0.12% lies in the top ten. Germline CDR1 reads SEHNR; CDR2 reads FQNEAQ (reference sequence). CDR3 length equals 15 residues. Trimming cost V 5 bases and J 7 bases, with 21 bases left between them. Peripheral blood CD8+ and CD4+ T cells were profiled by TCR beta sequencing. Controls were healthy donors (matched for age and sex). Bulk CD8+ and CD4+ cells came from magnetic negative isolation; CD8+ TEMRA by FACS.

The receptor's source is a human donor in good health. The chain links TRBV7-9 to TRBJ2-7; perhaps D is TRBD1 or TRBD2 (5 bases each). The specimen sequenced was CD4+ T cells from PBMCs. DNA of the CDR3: TGTGCCAGCAGCCCGCGAGGGGTCCCCTCGGGGGAGCAGTACTTC. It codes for CASSPRGVPSGEQYF.